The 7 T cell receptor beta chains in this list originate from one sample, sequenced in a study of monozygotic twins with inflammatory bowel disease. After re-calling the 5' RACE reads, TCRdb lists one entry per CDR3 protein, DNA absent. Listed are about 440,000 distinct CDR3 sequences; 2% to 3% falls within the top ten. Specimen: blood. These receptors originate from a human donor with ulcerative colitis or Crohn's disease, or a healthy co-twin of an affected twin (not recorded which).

The CDR3: CASSPGRLPSGANVLTF. The J gene is TRBJ2-6, the V gene TRBV18; TCRdb outputs TRBD2, but without DNA this stays unchecked. The CDR3 is 17 residues long. Germline CDR1 KGHSH, CDR2 LQKENI.

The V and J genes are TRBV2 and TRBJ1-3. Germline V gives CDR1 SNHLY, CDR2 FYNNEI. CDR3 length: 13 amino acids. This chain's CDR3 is CASRGALGNTIYF.

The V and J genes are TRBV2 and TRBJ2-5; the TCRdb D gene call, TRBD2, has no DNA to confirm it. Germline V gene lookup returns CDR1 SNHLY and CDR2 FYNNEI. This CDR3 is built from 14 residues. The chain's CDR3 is CASTPRLAGSYQYF.

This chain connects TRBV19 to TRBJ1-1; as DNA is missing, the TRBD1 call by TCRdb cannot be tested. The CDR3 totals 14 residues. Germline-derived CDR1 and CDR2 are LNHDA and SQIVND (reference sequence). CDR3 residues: CASSIGSGGTEAFF.

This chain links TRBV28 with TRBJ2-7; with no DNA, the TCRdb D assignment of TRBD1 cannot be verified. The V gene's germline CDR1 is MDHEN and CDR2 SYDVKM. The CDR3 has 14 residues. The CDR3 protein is CASSPGGSVGEQYF.

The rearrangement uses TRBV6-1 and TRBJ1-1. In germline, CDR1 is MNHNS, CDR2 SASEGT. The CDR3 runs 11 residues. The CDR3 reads CVSILNTEAFF.

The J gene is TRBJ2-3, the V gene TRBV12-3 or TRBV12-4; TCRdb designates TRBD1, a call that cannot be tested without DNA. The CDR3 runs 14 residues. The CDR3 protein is CASGGRTSTDTQYF.